These T cell receptor beta chains were read from a single sample in a study of T cells in Graves' hyperthyroidism and ophthalmopathy. TCRdb re-analysed the multiplex PCR reads in MiXCR, keeping a single row per CDR3 protein. This table has fewer than 850,000 distinct CDR3 sequences, around 16% appearing once. Sequenced: blood. These receptors originate from a man aged 50 to 59 with Graves' hyperthyroidism. The CDR3 runs from the conserved cysteine through the conserved F or W. Fields, in order: D gene, J gene, V gene, clone size, CDR3 DNA, CDR3 protein. A D gene is named only where the DNA matches it firmly. Clone size, where shown, is once, few, many, or a class for clones that have expanded.

TRBD2	TRBJ2-2	TRBV6-6	NA	TGTGCCAGCAGTTACCAGGGACTAGCGGATAACACCGGGGAGCTGTTTTTT	CASSYQGLADNTGELFF
NA	TRBJ2-2	TRBV6-1	few	TGTGCCAGCAGTAACTGGGCGCGGTTTGGTGGGGAGCTGTTTTTT	CASSNWARFGGELFF
TRBD2	TRBJ2-7	TRBV28	many	TGTGCCAGCAGTCCCCTGACTAGCGGGAGTTCTTGGTACGAGCAGTACTTC	CASSPLTSGSSWYEQYF
NA	TRBJ2-1	TRBV6-2/TRBV6-3	many	TGTGCCAGCAAGGCTAGCCCATCCTACAATGAGCAGTTCTTC	CASKASPSYNEQFF
TRBD2	TRBJ2-5	TRBV29-1	many	TGCAGCGTTGACTCCTCCGGGACCCTGGCGGGGGCCCAGTACTTC	CSVDSSGTLAGAQYF
NA	TRBJ1-5	TRBV30	many	TGTGCCTGGAGGTACGGAAATCAGCCCCAGCATTTT	CAWRYGNQPQHF
NA	TRBJ2-7	TRBV12-3/TRBV12-4	NA	TGTGCCAGCAGTTGGAGAGGGATTGGCTACGAGCAGTACTTC	CASSWRGIGYEQYF
NA	TRBJ1-6	TRBV11-2	many	TGTGCCAGCAGCTTAGGCGTCAGCAATTCACCCCTCCACTTT	CASSLGVSNSPLHF
TRBD2	TRBJ2-7	TRBV27	many	TGTGCCAGCAGTTGGTGGGGGGGCGAGCAGTACTTC	CASSWWGGEQYF
NA	TRBJ1-6	TRBV4-3	few	TGCGCCAGCAGCCAAGATCCCCCGGGGCAATATAATTCACCCCTCCACTTT	CASSQDPPGQYNSPLHF